What follows are 22 T cell receptor beta chains derived from one specimen sequenced in a study of T-cell reconstitution after alpha-beta-depleted transplantation in children. Unique molecular identifiers were incorporated during preparation of the TCRbeta library. Using its own MiXCR run on the PCR reads, TCRdb lists one record per CDR3 protein. The data hold some 340,000 distinct CDR3 sequences, with around 10% observed a single time. The sample here was PBMCs from the stem cell graft donor, taken from the stem cell graft. These receptors all come from a human donor who donated a stem cell graft to a child with acute lymphoblastic leukemia.

CDR3 sequence: CASSDQGAVGTGELFF. CDR3 DNA sequence: TGCGCCAGCAGCGATCAGGGGGCGGTGGGGACCGGGGAGCTGTTTTTT. The chain is built from TRBV4-1 and TRBJ2-2; 8 nucleotides match TRBD1. CDR3 length: 16 residues. Unmatched junction bases numbered 10, after V lost 5 bases and J lost 5 bases. Germline V gene sequence: CDR1 MGHRA, CDR2 YSYEKL.

This clonotype was counted between two and nine times. The rearrangement joins TRBV11-2 to TRBJ2-4, with D possibly being TRBD2 (5 bases). Trimming pared 4 bases from V and 12 bases from J, leaving 19 bases between. The length of the CDR3 is 14 residues. Germline values: CDR1 SGHAT, CDR2 FQNNGV. CDR3 in amino acids: CASSYPAVSGTQYF. The CDR3 DNA follows: TGTGCCAGCAGCTATCCCGCCGTCAGCGGTACTCAGTACTTC.

The table lists this clonotype with many counts. The chain recombines TRBV5-1 with TRBJ2-7; the match to TRBD1 covers 8 bases. CDR1 and CDR2 (germline): SGHRS, YFSETQ. The trim removed 0 bases at V and 6 bases at J, leaving 8 bases unmatched. There are 15 residues in the CDR3. CDR3: CASSLAGTGSGEQYF. The DNA of the CDR3 is TGCGCCAGCAGCTTGGCCGGGACAGGATCGGGCGAGCAGTACTTC.

Many counts were recorded for this clonotype. This chain connects TRBV27 to TRBJ2-7; D unresolved. V lost 6 bases and J 0 bases, leaving 9 bases between the germline ends. CDR1 MNHEY and CDR2 SMNVEV come from the germline V gene (reference sequence). The CDR3 covers 13 residues. CDR3 sequence reads: CASRGSASYEQYF. CDR3 coding DNA: TGTGCCAGCAGAGGCAGCGCCTCCTACGAGCAGTACTTC.

This clonotype was counted only a few times. V usage is TRBV20-1 and J usage is TRBJ1-1; 7 nucleotides agree with TRBD1. Germline lookup yields CDR1 DFQATT and CDR2 SNEGSKA (reference sequence). This CDR3 has 14 residues. Trimming cost V 6 bases and J 4 bases; bases outside gene matches: 11. The CDR3: CSAHRGGTSTEAFF. CDR3 bases: TGCAGTGCCCACAGGGGTGGGACCAGCACTGAAGCTTTCTTT.

The rearrangement links TRBV28 to TRBJ2-1, with D perhaps matching TRBD1 (5 bases). This CDR3 contains 15 residues. The ends were cut back, 5 bases at V and 12 bases at J, with 23 bases in the middle. CDR1 is MDHEN and CDR2 is SYDVKM in the germline V gene. CDR3: CASSPPLFHRKWQFF. Here the CDR3 DNA reads TGTGCCAGCAGTCCCCCCCTATTTCACAGGAAATGGCAGTTCTTC.

This clonotype appeared a few times. V is TRBV7-2 and J is TRBJ2-3; 8 bases agree with TRBD2. J gave up 7 bases and V 3 bases, and 6 bases lay outside the gene matches. Germline V CDR1 and CDR2: SGHTA, FQGNSA. The CDR3 is 14 amino acids. Here the CDR3 reads CASSLTAGENTQYF. CDR3 DNA sequence: TGTGCCAGCAGCTTGACAGCGGGAGAAAATACGCAGTATTTT.

This clonotype was counted a few times. The gene calls are TRBV7-9 and TRBJ2-5, with a weak D call TRBD1 (5 bases). V lost 0 bases and J lost 4, with 9 bases in between. Germline V gene lookup returns CDR1 SEHNR and CDR2 FQNEAQ (reference sequence). The CDR3 loop spans 14 amino acids. The CDR3 loop is CASSLARQGETQYF. CDR3 nucleotide sequence: TGTGCCAGCAGCTTAGCTCGGCAGGGAGAGACCCAGTACTTC.

The V call is TRBV10-3, the J call TRBJ2-1; 14 bases match TRBD2. V lost 8 bases and J lost 6; bases outside the gene matches: 9. Germline V gene lookup returns CDR1 ENHRY and CDR2 SYGVKD. The CDR3 has 16 amino acids. The CDR3 spells CAIGNSGLAGVNEQFF. The CDR3 DNA sequence: TGTGCCATCGGTAATTCGGGACTAGCGGGAGTCAATGAGCAGTTCTTC.

This clonotype was observed at least ten times. This chain joins TRBV7-9 and TRBJ2-7; a possible D gene is TRBD1 (6 bases). With 5 bases removed from V and 1 base from J, the gap between germline ends came to 9 bases. This CDR3 has 13 amino acids. Germline-derived CDR1 and CDR2 are SEHNR and FQNEAQ (reference sequence). The CDR3 nucleotides are TGTGCCAGCAGCGACGACAGGTCCTACGAGCAGTACTTC. Translated: CASSDDRSYEQYF.

This clonotype was seen more than once but under ten times. The chain is built from TRBV7-9 and TRBJ1-1; 7 nucleotides align to TRBD1. The J segment lost 4 bases and the V segment lost 5 bases, leaving 7 bases of the junction unmatched. CDR3 size: 14 residues. CDR1 is SEHNR, CDR2 FQNEAQ, per germline (reference sequence). The CDR3 reads CASSTLRGATEAFF. CDR3 sequence (DNA): TGTGCCAGCAGCACCCTCAGGGGGGCCACTGAAGCTTTCTTT.

This clonotype showed up just a few times. V is TRBV12-3 or TRBV12-4 and J is TRBJ2-1; D gene uncertain. The CDR3 covers 13 residues. The V end was cut by 6 bases, the J end by 9 bases, with 15 bases between. CDR3 bases: TGTGCCAGCAGGGGAACTCCATTAGGTGAGCAGTTCTTC. Protein: CASRGTPLGEQFF.

This clonotype occurred a few times. The chain carries TRBV4-2 and TRBJ2-4; TRBD1 matches at 7 bases. Germline CDR1 and CDR2: LGHNA and YNFKEQ. This CDR3 has 15 residues. Losses at the gene ends were 1 base for V and 3 bases for J; bases not matched to a gene: 3. The CDR3 DNA is TGTGCCAGCAGCCAAGGGGCAGGGGGCAAAAACATTCAGTACTTC. Protein sequence: CASSQGAGGKNIQYF.

This clonotype has just a few counts. The rearrangement joins TRBV7-9 to TRBJ1-6; no clear D gene. CDR1 and CDR2 from the germline V gene are SEHNR and FQNEAQ (reference sequence). This CDR3 region has 15 residues. The ends were cut back, 4 bases at V and 9 bases at J, with 16 bases in the middle. CDR3 in amino acids: CASSSLEGWSSPLHF. In DNA form, the CDR3 reads TGTGCCAGCAGCTCCCTGGAAGGGTGGAGTTCACCCCTCCACTTT.

This clonotype came up a few times. This chain links TRBV20-1 with TRBJ2-1, with 8 nucleotides matching TRBD2. Germline-derived CDR1 and CDR2 are DFQATT and SNEGSKA (reference sequence). The CDR3 runs to 14 residues. J was trimmed by 5 bases and V by 1 base; bases with no gene match: 4. CDR3 amino acids: CSARGTSPNNEQFF. The DNA of the CDR3 is TGCAGTGCTAGAGGGACTAGCCCCAACAATGAGCAGTTCTTC.

The chain has TRBV6-1 and TRBJ1-2; TRBD1 might be the D (5 bases). This CDR3 is 15 amino acids long. Germline values: CDR1 MNHNS, CDR2 SASEGT. Trimming pared 10 bases from V and 3 bases from J, leaving 21 bases between. This chain's CDR3 is CAIERAGPRDYGYTF. CDR3 bases: TGTGCCATCGAAAGGGCAGGGCCTAGGGACTATGGCTACACCTTC.

This clonotype was seen a handful of times. The CDR3 loop is CASSSEQGNSPLHF. CDR3 nucleotides: TGTGCCAGCAGCTCCGAGCAGGGGAATTCACCCCTCCACTTT. The chain carries TRBV7-6 and TRBJ1-6; possibly TRBD1 for D (6 bases). CDR1 is SGHVS and CDR2 is FNYEAQ in the germline V gene. The CDR3 is 14 residues long. The V end lost 4 bases, the J end lost 7 bases, and 11 bases lay between the germline ends.

This chain uses TRBV5-1 with TRBJ2-7, with TRBD1 matching over 9 bases. This CDR3 contains 15 residues. The junction had 8 bases not matched to a gene; V was cut back by 4 bases and J by 3 bases. Germline V gives CDR1 SGHRS, CDR2 YFSETQ. CDR3 coding DNA: TGCGCCAGCAGCCGCGGGACAGGGACCTTCTACGAGCAGTACTTC. Its protein product is CASSRGTGTFYEQYF.

This clonotype occurred many times. The chain joins TRBV7-9 to TRBJ2-7; perhaps TRBD2 as D (6 bases). This CDR3 region has 13 residues. Between the trimmed V and J ends, which lost 5 bases and 6 bases, there was a span of 14 bases. The germline V gene has CDR1 SEHNR and CDR2 FQNEAQ (reference sequence). The chain's CDR3 is CASSPGVGGEQYF. Written as DNA, the CDR3 is TGTGCCAGCAGCCCGGGAGTAGGCGGCGAGCAGTACTTC.

This clonotype was observed a few times. The CDR3 protein is CASSLGRAAFRETQYF. CDR3 coding DNA: TGTGCCAGCAGCTTAGGTCGGGCAGCCTTCAGGGAGACCCAGTACTTC. This chain joins TRBV7-3 and TRBJ2-5, with D uncertain. Germline CDR1 is SGHTA and CDR2 is FQGTGA. Trimming cost V 2 bases and J 5 bases, with 18 bases left between them. This CDR3 has 16 residues.

This chain connects TRBV7-9 to TRBJ2-4; TRBD2 is a possible D gene (5 bases). The CDR3 spans 17 residues. Germline V gene sequence: CDR1 SEHNR, CDR2 FQNEAQ (reference sequence). V was cut by 0 bases and J by 0 bases, with 12 bases left in between. The CDR3 DNA reads TGTGCCAGCAGCTTAGCGCGGGCCGGACTAGCCAAAAACATTCAGTACTTC. As protein: CASSLARAGLAKNIQYF.

The table lists this clonotype with a few counts. The rearrangement joins TRBV29-1 to TRBJ2-2; no clear D gene. Germline V lookup: CDR1 SQVTM, CDR2 ANQGSEA. The V and J ends lost 2 bases and 1 base respectively, with 8 bases between them. The CDR3 covers 14 residues. Written as DNA, the CDR3 is TGCAGCGTTGAAAGGTTTGGGAACACCGGGGAGCTGTTTTTT. Its protein is CSVERFGNTGELFF.